This TCR beta chain comes out of a study of blood T cell repertoires in COVID-19. This clone was counted a single time. The method was immunoSEQ multiplex PCR; TCRdb's version includes in-frame clones alone and lacks a portion of them. The data hold roughly 200,000 clones, with just under 85% observed a single time. V gave up 1 base and J gave up 2 bases; unmatched junction bases: 3. The CDR3 loop spans 15 amino acids. CDR1 and CDR2 (germline): KGHSH, LQKENI. Sequencing was carried out using peripheral blood. The V call is TRBV18, the J call TRBJ2-3; 7 bases map to TRBD1. The source is a woman between 65 and 79 years old with active or convalescent COVID-19. CDR3 loop: CASSPQQGDTDTQYF. CDR3 DNA sequence: TGTGCCAGCTCACCACAGCAGGGGGACACAGATACGCAGTATTTT.